This TCR beta chain comes out of a study of spatial heterogeneity in lung cancer. TCRdb processed the 5' RACE reads anew with MiXCR; each CDR3 protein has one entry. In the table there are 15,000 to 20,000 distinct CDR3 sequences, roughly 6.3% of which are singletons. Time point reported: blood at routine non-recurrence follow-up after resection. The germline V gene encodes CDR1 SGHRS and CDR2 YFSETQ. The CDR3 spans 18 residues. Trimming pared 0 bases from V and 1 base from J, leaving 19 bases between. This clonotype was seen ten or more times. This receptor was identified in a male donor with early-stage non-small cell lung cancer. J is TRBJ1-2 and V is TRBV5-1, with a weak D call TRBD1 (6 bases). The sequencing here drew on PBMCs, taken at follow-up. The chain's CDR3 is CASSLALRQVGSNYGYTF. CDR3 in DNA: TGCGCCAGCAGCTTGGCACTCAGACAGGTCGGAAGTAACTATGGCTACACCTTC.